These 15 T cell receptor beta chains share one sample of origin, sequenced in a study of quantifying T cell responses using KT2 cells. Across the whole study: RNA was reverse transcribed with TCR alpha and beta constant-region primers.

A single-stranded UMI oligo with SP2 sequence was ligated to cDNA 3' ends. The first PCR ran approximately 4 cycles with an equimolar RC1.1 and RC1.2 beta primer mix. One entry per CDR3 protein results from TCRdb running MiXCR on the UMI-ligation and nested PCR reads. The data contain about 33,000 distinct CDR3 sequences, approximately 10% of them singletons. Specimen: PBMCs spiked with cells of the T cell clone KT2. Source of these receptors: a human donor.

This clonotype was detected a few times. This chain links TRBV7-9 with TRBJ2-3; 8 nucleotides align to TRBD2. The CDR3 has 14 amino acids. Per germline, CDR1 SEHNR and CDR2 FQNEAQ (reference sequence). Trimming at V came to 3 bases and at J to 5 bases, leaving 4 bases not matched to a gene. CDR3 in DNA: TGTGCCAGCAGCTTTGGACTAGCAGGAGATACGCAGTATTTT. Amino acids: CASSFGLAGDTQYF.

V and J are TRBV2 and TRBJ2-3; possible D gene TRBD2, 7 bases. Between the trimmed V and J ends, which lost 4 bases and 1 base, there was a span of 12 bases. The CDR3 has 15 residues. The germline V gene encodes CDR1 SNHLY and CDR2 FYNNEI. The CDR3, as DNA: TGTGCCAGCAGTGTCGGGGGGACACGCACAGATACGCAGTATTTT. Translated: CASSVGGTRTDTQYF.

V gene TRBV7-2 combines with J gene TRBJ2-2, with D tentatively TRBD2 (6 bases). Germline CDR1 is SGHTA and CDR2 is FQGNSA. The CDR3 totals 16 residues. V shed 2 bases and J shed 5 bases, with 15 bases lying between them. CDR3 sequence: CASSLSPGESTGELFF. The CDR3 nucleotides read TGTGCCAGCAGCTTATCTCCGGGAGAAAGTACCGGGGAGCTGTTTTTT.

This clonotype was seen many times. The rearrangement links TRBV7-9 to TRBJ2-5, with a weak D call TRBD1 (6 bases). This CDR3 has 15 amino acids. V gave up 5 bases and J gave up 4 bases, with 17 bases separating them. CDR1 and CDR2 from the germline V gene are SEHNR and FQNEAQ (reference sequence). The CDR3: CASSTGHQVVETQYF. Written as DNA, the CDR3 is TGTGCCAGCAGCACGGGACACCAGGTCGTAGAGACCCAGTACTTC.

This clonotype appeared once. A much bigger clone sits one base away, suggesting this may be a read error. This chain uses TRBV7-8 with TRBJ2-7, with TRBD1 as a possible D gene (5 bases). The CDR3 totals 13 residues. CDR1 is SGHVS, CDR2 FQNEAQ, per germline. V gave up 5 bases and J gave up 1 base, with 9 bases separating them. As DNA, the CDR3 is TGTGCCAGCAGCCACGACAGTTCCTACGAGCAGTACTTC. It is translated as CASSHDSSYEQYF.

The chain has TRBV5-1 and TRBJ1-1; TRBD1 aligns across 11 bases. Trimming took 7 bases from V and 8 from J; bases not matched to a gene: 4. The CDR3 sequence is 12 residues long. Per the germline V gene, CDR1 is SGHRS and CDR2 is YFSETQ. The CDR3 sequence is CASLDRGQEAFF. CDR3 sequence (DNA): TGCGCCAGCCTGGACAGGGGGCAGGAAGCTTTCTTT.

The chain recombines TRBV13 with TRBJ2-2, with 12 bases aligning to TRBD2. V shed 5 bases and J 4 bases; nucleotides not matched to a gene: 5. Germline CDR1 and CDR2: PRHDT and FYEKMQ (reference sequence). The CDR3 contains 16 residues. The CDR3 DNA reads TGTGCCAGCAGCCCCCAACTAGCGGGGGGCACCGGGGAGCTGTTTTTT. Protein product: CASSPQLAGGTGELFF.

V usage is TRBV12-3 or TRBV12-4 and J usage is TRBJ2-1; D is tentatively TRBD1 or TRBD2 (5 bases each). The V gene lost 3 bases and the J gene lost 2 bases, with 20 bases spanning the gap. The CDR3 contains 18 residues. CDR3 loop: CASSFSSGRDSPYNEQFF. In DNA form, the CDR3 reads TGTGCCAGCAGTTTTTCTTCGGGGAGAGACAGTCCCTACAATGAGCAGTTCTTC.

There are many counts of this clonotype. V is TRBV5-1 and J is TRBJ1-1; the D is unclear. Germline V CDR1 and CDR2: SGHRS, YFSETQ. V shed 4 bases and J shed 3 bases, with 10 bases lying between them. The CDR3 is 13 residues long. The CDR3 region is CASSPVDDTEAFF. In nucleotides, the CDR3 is TGCGCCAGCAGCCCGGTGGACGACACTGAAGCTTTCTTT.

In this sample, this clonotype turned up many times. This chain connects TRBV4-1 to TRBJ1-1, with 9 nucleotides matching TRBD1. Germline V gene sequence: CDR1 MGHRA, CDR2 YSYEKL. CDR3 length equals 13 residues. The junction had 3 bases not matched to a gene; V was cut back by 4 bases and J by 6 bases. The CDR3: CASSLWTGAEAFF. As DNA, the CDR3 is TGCGCCAGCAGCCTTTGGACAGGGGCTGAAGCTTTCTTT.

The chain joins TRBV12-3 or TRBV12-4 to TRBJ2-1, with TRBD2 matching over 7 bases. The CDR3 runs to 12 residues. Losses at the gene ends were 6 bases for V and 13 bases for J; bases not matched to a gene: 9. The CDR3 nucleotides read TGTGCCAGCAGATCAAGCGGGGTGGTTCAGTTCTTC. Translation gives CASRSSGVVQFF.

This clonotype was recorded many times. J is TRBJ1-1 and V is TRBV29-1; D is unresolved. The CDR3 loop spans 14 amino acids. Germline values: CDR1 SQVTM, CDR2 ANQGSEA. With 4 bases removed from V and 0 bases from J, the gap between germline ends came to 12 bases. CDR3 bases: TGCAGCGTTGTGGATAGAGACATGAACACTGAAGCTTTCTTT. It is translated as CSVVDRDMNTEAFF.

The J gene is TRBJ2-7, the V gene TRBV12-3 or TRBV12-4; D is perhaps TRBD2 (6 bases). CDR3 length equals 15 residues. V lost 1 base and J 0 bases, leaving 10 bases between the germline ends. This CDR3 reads CASSLVGGSSYEQYF. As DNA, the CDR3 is TGTGCCAGCAGTTTAGTTGGAGGGAGCTCCTACGAGCAGTACTTC.

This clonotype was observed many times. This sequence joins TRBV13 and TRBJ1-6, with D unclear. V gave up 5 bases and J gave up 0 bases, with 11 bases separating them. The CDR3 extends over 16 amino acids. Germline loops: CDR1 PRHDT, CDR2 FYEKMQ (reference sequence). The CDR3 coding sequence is TGTGCCAGCAGCCCAGACGGAGTCTCCTATAATTCACCCCTCCACTTT. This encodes CASSPDGVSYNSPLHF.

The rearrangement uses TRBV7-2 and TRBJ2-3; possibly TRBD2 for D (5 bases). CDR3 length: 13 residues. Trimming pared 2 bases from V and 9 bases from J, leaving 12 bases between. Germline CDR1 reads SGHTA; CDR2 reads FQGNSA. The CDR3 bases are TGTGCCAGCAGCTTACCCCCTCAGCGGACGCAGTATTTT. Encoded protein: CASSLPPQRTQYF.